This is a list of T cell receptor beta chains from one sample in a study of type 1 and type 2 diabetes patients. MiXCR, applied by TCRdb to the multiplex PCR reads, yields one record per CDR3 protein. The table records 280,000 or so distinct CDR3 sequences, roughly 50% of them present only once. The material sequenced was peripheral blood mononuclear cells (PBMCs). The receptors originated from a man aged 18 to 35 with type 2 diabetes. The CDR3 runs from the conserved cysteine through the conserved F or W. D genes are given only for firm matches. Only some rows state a clone size, as once, few, many or a class for expanded clones.

J gene: TRBJ1-6
D gene: TRBD1
clone size: few
V gene: TRBV6-5
CDR3 DNA: TGTGCCAGCAGGGACAGGAGCTCCTATAATTCACCCCTCCACTTT
CDR3 protein: CASRDRSSYNSPLHF

J gene: TRBJ2-2
D gene: -
clone size: -
V gene: TRBV6-5
CDR3 DNA: TGTGCCAGCAGCCATGGAGGGAACACCGGGGAGCTGTTTTTT
CDR3 protein: CASSHGGNTGELFF

J gene: TRBJ1-1
D gene: -
clone size: few
V gene: TRBV7-8
CDR3 DNA: TGTGCCAGCAGCCGGAGCCCTTCCGACACTGAAGCTTTCTTT
CDR3 protein: CASSRSPSDTEAFF

J gene: TRBJ2-3
D gene: TRBD1
clone size: -
V gene: TRBV2
CDR3 DNA: TGTGCCAGCGGGGGACAGTTACTCCCTAGCACGGATACGCAGTATTTT
CDR3 protein: CASGGQLLPSTDTQYF

J gene: TRBJ1-6
D gene: -
clone size: -
V gene: TRBV27
CDR3 DNA: TGTGCCAGCACCCGGACAGATTATAATTCACCCCTCCACTTT
CDR3 protein: CASTRTDYNSPLHF

J gene: TRBJ1-6
D gene: -
clone size: -
V gene: TRBV20-1
CDR3 DNA: TGCAGTGCTTGGGCCATCAGAGGCTCACCCCTCCACTTT
CDR3 protein: CSAWAIRGSPLHF

J gene: TRBJ2-7
D gene: -
clone size: -
V gene: TRBV10-1
CDR3 DNA: TGCGCCAGCAGTGCTGGTGTGGGGTACGAGCAGTACTTC
CDR3 protein: CASSAGVGYEQYF

J gene: TRBJ2-5
D gene: -
clone size: -
V gene: TRBV6-5
CDR3 DNA: TGTGCCAGCAGTTACATAGGACAAAAAGAGACCCAGTGCTTC
CDR3 protein: CASSYIGQKETQCF

J gene: TRBJ1-1
D gene: -
clone size: -
V gene: TRBV6-6
CDR3 DNA: TGTGCCAGCAGTAGCACAGGTTTGAACACTGAAGCTTTCTTT
CDR3 protein: CASSSTGLNTEAFF

J gene: TRBJ2-2
D gene: TRBD2
clone size: -
V gene: TRBV29-1
CDR3 DNA: TGCAGCGCTCGAGGACTAGCGGAAAACACCAAGGAGCTGTTTTTT
CDR3 protein: CSARGLAENTKELFF

J gene: TRBJ2-1
D gene: TRBD2
clone size: -
V gene: TRBV14
CDR3 DNA: TGTGCCAGCAGCCAAGAATTGGCGGGAGCCTACAATGAGCAGTTCTTC
CDR3 protein: CASSQELAGAYNEQFF

J gene: TRBJ2-1
D gene: TRBD2
clone size: -
V gene: TRBV7-3
CDR3 DNA: TGTGCCAGCAGCGAATTAGCGGGAGGGTACTACAATGAGCAGTTCTTC
CDR3 protein: CASSELAGGYYNEQFF

J gene: TRBJ2-7
D gene: TRBD2
clone size: -
V gene: TRBV13
CDR3 DNA: TGTGCCAGCAGCACGAGGACTAGCGGGTTCTCCTACGAGCAGTACTTC
CDR3 protein: CASSTRTSGFSYEQYF

J gene: TRBJ2-2
D gene: -
clone size: few
V gene: TRBV19
CDR3 DNA: TGTGCCAGTAAGAGGGCCACCGGGGAGCTGTTTTTT
CDR3 protein: CASKRATGELFF

J gene: TRBJ2-6
D gene: -
clone size: few
V gene: TRBV6-5
CDR3 DNA: TGTGCCAGCAGATCGCCTGGGGCCAACGTCCTGACTTTC
CDR3 protein: CASRSPGANVLTF

J gene: TRBJ1-5
D gene: -
clone size: -
V gene: TRBV28
CDR3 DNA: TGTGCCAGCAGGCAACAGGGACTCAATCAGCCCCAGCATTTT
CDR3 protein: CASRQQGLNQPQHF

J gene: TRBJ2-5
D gene: TRBD2
clone size: -
V gene: TRBV15
CDR3 DNA: TGTGCCACCAGCAGTCTAGCGGGGAATCAAGAGACCCAGTACTTC
CDR3 protein: CATSSLAGNQETQYF

J gene: TRBJ1-5
D gene: -
clone size: -
V gene: TRBV12-5
CDR3 DNA: TGTGCTAGTGGCTCCCCGCCCCAGCATTTT
CDR3 protein: CASGSPPQHF

J gene: TRBJ2-5
D gene: TRBD2
clone size: once
V gene: TRBV4-3
CDR3 DNA: TGCGCCAGCAGCCAAGAGGGTGGGACTAGCGTAGAGACCCAGTACTTC
CDR3 protein: CASSQEGGTSVETQYF

J gene: TRBJ1-6
D gene: -
clone size: -
V gene: TRBV6-4
CDR3 DNA: TGTGCCAGCACCGTAACATGCTCACCCCTCCACTTT
CDR3 protein: CASTVTCSPLHF

J gene: TRBJ1-2
D gene: TRBD1
clone size: few
V gene: TRBV25-1
CDR3 DNA: TGTGCCAGCACTCCACAGGGGACCTATGGCTACACCTTC
CDR3 protein: CASTPQGTYGYTF

J gene: TRBJ2-3
D gene: TRBD2
clone size: -
V gene: TRBV9
CDR3 DNA: TGTGCCAGCAGCGAAATAGCGGGTAGCACAGATACGCAGTATTTT
CDR3 protein: CASSEIAGSTDTQYF

J gene: TRBJ1-4
D gene: TRBD1
clone size: few
V gene: TRBV6-1
CDR3 DNA: TGTGCCAGCACCAGGACAGGAACTAATGAAAAACTGTTTTTT
CDR3 protein: CASTRTGTNEKLFF